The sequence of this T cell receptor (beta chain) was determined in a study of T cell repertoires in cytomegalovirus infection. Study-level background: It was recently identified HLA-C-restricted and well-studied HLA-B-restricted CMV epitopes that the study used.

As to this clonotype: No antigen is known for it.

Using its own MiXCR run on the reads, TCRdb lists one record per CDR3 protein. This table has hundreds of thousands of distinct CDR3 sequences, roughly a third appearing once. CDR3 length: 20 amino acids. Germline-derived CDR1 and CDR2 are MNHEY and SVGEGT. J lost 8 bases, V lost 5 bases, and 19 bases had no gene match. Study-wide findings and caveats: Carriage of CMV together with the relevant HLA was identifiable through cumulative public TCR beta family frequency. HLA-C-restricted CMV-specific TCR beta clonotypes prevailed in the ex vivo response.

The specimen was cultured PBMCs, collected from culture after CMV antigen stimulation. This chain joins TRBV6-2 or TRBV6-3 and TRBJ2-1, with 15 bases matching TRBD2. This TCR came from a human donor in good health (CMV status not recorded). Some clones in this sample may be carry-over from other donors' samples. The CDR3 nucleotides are TGTGCCAGCAGTGAATGGGTTGGACTAGCGGGGGGGAGTTCTCGGCATGAGCAGTTCTTC. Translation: CASSEWVGLAGGSSRHEQFF.